This record looks at one T cell receptor beta chain sequence and its context. Assay used: immunoSEQ multiplex PCR; TCRdb lists only in-frame clones, some missing. The table records 120,000 to 150,000 clones, approximately 91% of them present only once. These data are taken from a study of T cell responses to AZD1222 COVID-19 vaccine. V lost 2 bases to trimming and J lost 10 bases, with 14 bases between them. The CDR3 covers 13 residues. The chain combines TRBV12-3 or TRBV12-4 with TRBJ1-1; tentative D call: TRBD1 (5 bases). This material consisted of peripheral blood, taken 28 days after the second AZD1222 dose. The receptor was isolated from an adult who received the AZD1222 COVID-19 vaccine. The CDR3 loop reads CASSLRDAGGAFF. CDR3 sequence (DNA): TGTGCCAGCAGTTTAAGGGATGCGGGGGGAGCTTTCTTT.